The clone carrying this T cell receptor (beta chain) showed up just a few times. Profiling relied on immunoSEQ multiplex PCR, and the TCRdb table lists in-frame clones only, not all of them. The table includes 70,000 to 95,000 clones, approximately 94% detected once. The CDR3 contains 9 residues. Trimming cost V 4 bases and J 10 bases, with 4 bases left between them. Germline CDR1 and CDR2: MNHEY and SMNVEV (reference sequence). This entry belongs to a study of T cell changes during pregnancy in multiple sclerosis. J is TRBJ1-1 and V is TRBV27; D not resolved. The input for sequencing was peripheral blood, taken in the third trimester of pregnancy. The TCR originated in a female donor with multiple sclerosis, enrolled in a pregnancy study. The CDR3 DNA reads TGTGCCAGCAGTTGTAGAGCTTTCTTT. Its translation is CASSCRAFF.